These 25 T cell receptor beta chains were all obtained from the same sample, sequenced in a study of blood T cell repertoires in COVID-19. Sequencing was performed with immunoSEQ multiplex PCR; in TCRdb, only in-frame clones are kept and a portion is missing. The sample has about 230,000 clones, around 84% seen once; the top ten hold roughly 10%. Sequenced material: peripheral blood. The origin of the receptors is a man in his forties or fifties with COVID-19, enrolled during active disease.

The chain uses TRBV5-4 and TRBJ1-1; D may be TRBD1 (6 bases). The ends were cut back, 1 base at V and 5 bases at J, with 12 bases in the middle. CDR3 size: 14 residues. CDR1 is SGHNT, CDR2 YYREEE, per germline (reference sequence). The CDR3 here is CASSLMGGGTEAFF. CDR3 sequence (DNA): TGTGCCAGCAGCTTGATGGGAGGGGGAACTGAAGCTTTCTTT.

This clone was observed a single time. The chain employs TRBV7-5 and TRBJ2-6; TRBD1 is taken as the D call from the table, unchecked against the DNA. TRBV7-5 is a listed pseudogene. This CDR3 has 20 residues. The CDR3 coding sequence is TGTGTCAGAAGCTTAGCGGGGATTGGACAGGCCCCCTCTGGGGCCAACGTCCTGACTTTC. Its translation: CVRSLAGIGQAPSGANVLTF.

This clone came up a few times. The rearrangement joins TRBV5-1 to TRBJ2-7, with 8 bases aligning to TRBD2. The CDR3 covers 16 residues. V dropped 0 bases and J dropped 1; count of bases not matched to a gene: 6. Germline CDR1 reads SGHRS; CDR2 reads YFSETQ. The CDR3 nucleotides are TGCGCCAGCAGCTTGGATATGCGGGAGGTTTCCTACGAGCAGTACTTC. The encoded protein is CASSLDMREVSYEQYF.

The genes are TRBV19 and TRBJ1-1; possible D gene TRBD1, 5 bases. Germline V lookup: CDR1 LNHDA, CDR2 SQIVND (reference sequence). Trimming stripped 5 bases from V and 4 bases from J, with 11 bases between. The CDR3 has 13 amino acids. CDR3 sequence reads: CASSQGFGTEAFF. The DNA for the CDR3 is TGTGCCAGTAGTCAGGGCTTTGGCACTGAAGCTTTCTTT.

This clone was counted a single time. The V gene is TRBV2, the J gene TRBJ2-7; possible D gene TRBD2, 6 bases. Trimming took 1 base from V and 3 from J, leaving 13 bases between them. The CDR3 covers 15 residues. CDR1 SNHLY and CDR2 FYNNEI come from the germline V gene. The CDR3 sequence is CASSEGRTSSYEQYF. The CDR3 nucleotides read TGTGCCAGCAGTGAAGGGCGTACTAGCAGCTACGAGCAGTACTTC. Filled out from reference TRBV2 and TRBJ2-7, the complete variable domain reads EPEVTQTPSHQVTQMGQEVILRCVPISNHLYFYWYRQILGQKVEFLVSFYNNEISEKSEIFDDQFSVERPDGSNFTLKIRSTKLEDSAMYFCASSEGRTSSYEQYFGPGTRLTVT.

The gene calls are TRBV5-6 and TRBJ1-1, with D hard to call. Germline-derived CDR1 and CDR2 are SGHDT and YYEEEE. Trimming left V 1 base short and J 1 base short, with 8 bases between. CDR3 size: 14 residues. The CDR3 spells CASSLYQENTEAFF. DNA for the CDR3: TGTGCCAGCAGCTTGTATCAGGAGAACACTGAAGCTTTCTTT.

The chain has TRBV30 and TRBJ2-5, with 9 bases fitting TRBD1. Germline CDR1 GTSNPN, CDR2 SVGIG (reference sequence). CDR3 size: 12 residues. The V segment lost 8 bases and the J segment 2 bases; nucleotides outside the gene matches: 3. The CDR3 is CARTGDQETQYF. The CDR3 bases are TGTGCCCGGACAGGGGATCAAGAGACCCAGTACTTC. Full variable domain (remainder filled in from reference TRBV30 and TRBJ2-5): SQTIHQWPATLVQPVGSPLSLECTVEGTSNPNLYWYRQAAGRGLQLLFYSVGIGQISSEVPQNLSASRPQDRQFILSSKKLLLSDSGFYLCARTGDQETQYFGPGTRLLVL.

This chain uses TRBV5-1 with TRBJ2-7; the D gene is possibly TRBD1 (6 bases). CDR3 length equals 15 residues. The V and J ends lost 3 bases and 0 bases respectively, with 13 bases between them. Per germline, CDR1 SGHRS and CDR2 YFSETQ. CDR3 sequence (DNA): TGCGCCAGCAGCTCTCAGGGGAATCCCTCCTACGAGCAGTACTTC. Protein product: CASSSQGNPSYEQYF.

The V and J genes are TRBV29-1 and TRBJ1-1, with 8 bases fitting TRBD1. V was pared by 6 bases and J by 8 bases, with 5 bases of the junction left unmatched. Germline V gene data show CDR1 as SQVTM and CDR2 as ANQGSEA. The CDR3 length is 11 residues. CDR3: CSVGQGSEAFF. In nucleotides, the CDR3 is TGCAGCGTCGGACAGGGCTCGGAAGCTTTCTTT.

The chain carries TRBV6-2 or TRBV6-3 and TRBJ2-1, with 8 nucleotides matching TRBD1. The CDR3 loop spans 15 amino acids. V trimming: 2 bases; J trimming: 7 bases; junction bases outside the gene matches: 7. Per the germline V gene, CDR1 is MNHEY and CDR2 is SVGEGT. In DNA form, the CDR3 reads TGTGCCAGCAGTTACGCGCAGGGGGCCTGGAATGAGCAGTTCTTC. Encoded protein: CASSYAQGAWNEQFF.

The chain uses TRBV2 and TRBJ2-1; 7 nucleotides line up with TRBD2. Per the germline V gene, CDR1 is SNHLY and CDR2 is FYNNEI. The ends lost 2 bases at V and 2 bases at J; junction bases unmatched: 3. This CDR3 is built from 15 residues. CDR3 DNA sequence: TGTGCCAGCAGTGAACTAGCGGTCGCCTACAATGAGCAGTTCTTC. As protein: CASSELAVAYNEQFF.

The gene calls are TRBV12-1 and TRBJ2-7; the D call TRBD1 from the table was never checked on the DNA. TRBV12-1 is a recognized pseudogene. The CDR3 loop spans 18 amino acids. The CDR3 loop is CASSLWTGSNYHSYEQYF. For the CDR3, the DNA is TGTGCCAGCAGCCTATGGACAGGATCCAACTATCACTCCTACGAGCAGTACTTC.

The count of this clone is one. The chain combines TRBV7-2 with TRBJ2-1; 7 bases agree with TRBD1. Unmatched junction bases numbered 8, after V lost 4 bases and J lost 5 bases. The CDR3 covers 15 residues. The germline gives CDR1 SGHTA, CDR2 FQGNSA. Here the CDR3 DNA reads TGTGCCAGCAGCTCCTGGGACAGAGAAGACAATGAGCAGTTCTTC. It codes for CASSSWDREDNEQFF.

The chain employs TRBV19 and TRBJ2-4; 10 nucleotides match TRBD2. Trimming removed 5 bases from V and 12 bases from J; junction bases left unmatched: 16. Germline lookup yields CDR1 LNHDA and CDR2 SQIVND (reference sequence). The CDR3 extends over 16 amino acids. DNA of the CDR3: TGTGCCAGTAGTCCGAGCGGGAGGGCCGCCTGGTATACTCAGTACTTC. Amino acid sequence: CASSPSGRAAWYTQYF.

V gene TRBV2 combines with J gene TRBJ2-3; perhaps TRBD1 as D (6 bases). The V and J ends lost 4 bases and 7 bases respectively, with 21 bases between them. The CDR3 runs to 16 residues. The germline V gene has CDR1 SNHLY and CDR2 FYNNEI. This CDR3 reads CASSAGPGTMGNTQYF. CDR3 nucleotides: TGTGCCAGCAGTGCAGGCCCCGGGACAATGGGAAATACGCAGTATTTT.

The chain recombines TRBV30 with TRBJ1-2; TRBD1 matches 7 bases. J lost 7 bases, V lost 3 bases, and 11 bases had no gene match. Germline CDR1 and CDR2: GTSNPN and SVGIG (reference sequence). There are 14 residues in the CDR3. Here the CDR3 reads CAWRIQGGVGGYTF. The CDR3 DNA reads TGTGCCTGGAGGATCCAGGGGGGAGTCGGTGGCTACACCTTC. Filled out from reference TRBV30 and TRBJ1-2, the complete variable domain reads SQTIHQWPATLVQPVGSPLSLECTVEGTSNPNLYWYRQAAGRGLQLLFYSVGIGQISSEVPQNLSASRPQDRQFILSSKKLLLSDSGFYLCAWRIQGGVGGYTFGSGTRLTVV.

This chain connects TRBV5-4 to TRBJ2-3; 12 nucleotides line up with TRBD2. From germline, CDR1 is SGHNT and CDR2 YYREEE (reference sequence). There are 16 residues in the CDR3. The trim removed 6 bases at V and 1 base at J, leaving 6 bases unmatched. The CDR3 loop reads CASTSRTSGGTDTQYF. DNA of the CDR3: TGTGCCAGCACCTCACGGACTAGCGGGGGCACAGATACGCAGTATTTT. Using reference TRBV5-4 and TRBJ2-3 for the parts outside the CDR3, the full variable domain is ETGVTQSPTHLIKTRGQQVTLRCSSQSGHNTVSWYQQALGQGPQFIFQYYREEENGRGNFPPRFSGLQFPNYSSELNVNALELDDSALYLCASTSRTSGGTDTQYFGPGTRLTVL.

The chain recombines TRBV3-1 (or the pseudogene TRBV3-2) with TRBJ2-2; 9 nucleotides agree with TRBD2. With 4 bases clipped from V and 1 base from J, the junction kept 10 bases outside the gene matches. This CDR3 is built from 18 residues. Germline values: CDR1 LGHDT, CDR2 YNNKEL (reference sequence). The CDR3 coding sequence is TGTGCCAGCAGCCCGACACTTAGCGGGGGACTGAACACCGGGGAGCTGTTTTTT. The encoded protein is CASSPTLSGGLNTGELFF.

This clone came up a few times. This CDR3 is CAISIQEQGGEQYF. The CDR3 DNA sequence: TGTGCCATCAGTATCCAGGAACAGGGGGGCGAGCAGTACTTC. V usage is TRBV10-3 and J usage is TRBJ2-7; 8 nucleotides agree with TRBD1. Germline V gene lookup returns CDR1 ENHRY and CDR2 SYGVKD. The CDR3 contains 14 residues. V trimming: 5 bases; J trimming: 6 bases; junction bases outside the gene matches: 9.

The CDR3: CASSYSAAAGTQYF. CDR3 sequence (DNA): TGTGCCAGCAGTTACTCAGCCGCGGCGGGTACGCAGTATTTT. The chain links TRBV6-5 to TRBJ2-3, with a possible D match to TRBD2 (5 bases). Germline loops: CDR1 MNHEY, CDR2 SVGAGI. Trimming cost V 0 bases and J 8 bases, with 12 bases left between them. The CDR3 extends over 14 amino acids.

The genes are TRBV2 and TRBJ2-5; possibly TRBD1 for D (5 bases). The length of the CDR3 is 13 residues. V lost 6 bases and J lost 2, with 10 bases in between. CDR1 is SNHLY and CDR2 is FYNNEI in the germline V gene. This chain's CDR3 is CASRWTTQETQYF. The CDR3 nucleotides read TGTGCCAGCAGGTGGACAACGCAAGAGACCCAGTACTTC.

J is TRBJ2-5 and V is TRBV28, with 7 bases aligning to TRBD1. The CDR3 covers 11 residues. CDR1 is MDHEN, CDR2 SYDVKM, per germline. V lost 6 bases, J lost 5 bases, and 0 bases stayed unmatched. The CDR3 is CASRGGETQYF. The CDR3 DNA reads TGTGCCAGCAGAGGGGGCGAGACCCAGTACTTC.

The CDR3 nucleotides are TGTGCCAGCAGCGACGGGGGTACAGATACGCAGTATTTT. It translates to CASSDGGTDTQYF. The chain is built from TRBV9 and TRBJ2-3; TRBD2 might be the D (6 bases). The CDR3 sequence is 13 residues long. Germline V gene lookup returns CDR1 SGDLS and CDR2 YYNGEE. V dropped 3 bases and J dropped 3 bases, with 8 bases sitting between them.

The V and J genes are TRBV28 and TRBJ1-5; D not resolved. The CDR3 has 15 residues. Trimming cost V 8 bases and J 2 bases, with 16 bases left between them. The germline CDR1 and CDR2 sequences are MDHEN and SYDVKM. The CDR3 DNA is TGTGCCAGCGTTCCAGAGGGAGTTGGCAATCAGCCCCAGCATTTT. Its translation is CASVPEGVGNQPQHF.

The chain recombines TRBV19 with TRBJ2-3; D is perhaps TRBD2 (6 bases). Germline V gives CDR1 LNHDA, CDR2 SQIVND (reference sequence). There are 16 residues in the CDR3. V was shortened by 0 bases and J by 1 base, with 11 bases between the two germline ends. The CDR3 region is CASSIERGTGTDTQYF. The CDR3 bases are TGTGCCAGTAGTATAGAGCGCGGGACGGGCACAGATACGCAGTATTTT.